This T cell receptor (beta chain) was sequenced in a study of blood T cells in healthy people across ages. General observations from the study: Investigators treated diversity estimates from one million T cells as underestimates. More naive CD4+ cells and higher diversity were found in long-lived than in aged donors. A strong correlation was seen between TCR beta diversity and naive T cell percentage.

This clonotype showed up just once. What it binds is unknown. V was cut by 3 bases and J by 2 bases, with 11 bases left in between. CDR1 and CDR2 from the germline V gene are SEHNR and FQNEAQ (reference sequence). The CDR3 loop spans 15 amino acids. Sample-barcoded 5' priming and a J-beta primer mix drove a second PCR of roughly 7 to 11 cycles. TCRdb redid the calling of the 5' RACE reads with MiXCR, one entry per CDR3 protein. The sample records around 990,000 distinct CDR3 sequences, more than 30% being singletons. Russia was home to the donors, healthy Caucasian individuals aged about 6 to 90. J is TRBJ2-1 and V is TRBV7-9; a weak D match, TRBD2 (5 bases). The TCR originated in a man aged 18 to 35 in good health. The sequenced sample was blood. Here the CDR3 DNA reads TGTGCCAGCAGCTTGCCCACGGGGACCTACAATGAGCAGTTCTTC. Protein: CASSLPTGTYNEQFF. Using reference TRBV7-9 and TRBJ2-1 for the parts outside the CDR3, the full variable domain is DTGVSQNPRHKITKRGQNVTFRCDPISEHNRLYWYRQTLGQGPEFLTYFQNEAQLEKSRLLSDRFSAERPKGSFSTLEIQRTEQGDSAMYLCASSLPTGTYNEQFFGPGTRLTVL.